Presented here are 22 T cell receptor beta chains from one specimen sequenced in a study of cytomegalovirus exposure and HLA in healthy donors. Repertoires were generated with immunoSEQ multiplex PCR, while TCRdb's copy carries only in-frame clones and drops some. This sample yields roughly 70,000 clones, of which approximately 95% are seen a single time; around 3% belongs to the top ten. Input material: PBMCs. These TCRs come from a man younger than 35 in good health and CMV-seronegative.

The CDR3 sequence is CASSLLGGNTDTQYF. The CDR3 nucleotides are TGTGCCAGCAGTTTATTGGGGGGGAACACAGATACGCAGTATTTT. V and J are TRBV27 and TRBJ2-3; 7 nucleotides agree with TRBD2. Trimming removed 1 base from V and 2 bases from J; junction bases left unmatched: 3. Germline loops: CDR1 MNHEY, CDR2 SMNVEV (reference sequence). The CDR3 consists of 15 residues.

The gene calls are TRBV6-5 and TRBJ1-1, with 10 bases matching TRBD1. Per the germline V gene, CDR1 is MNHEY and CDR2 is SVGAGI. After removal of 1 base from V and 5 bases from J, the junction contained 1 base not matched to a gene. The CDR3 spans 14 residues. The CDR3 DNA reads as TGTGCCAGCAGTTACTGGGGACAGGGGACTGAAGCTTTCTTT. The encoded protein is CASSYWGQGTEAFF.

This clone occurred once. The chain couples TRBV7-8 to TRBJ2-3; 12 bases agree with TRBD2. The trim removed 4 bases at V and 0 bases at J, leaving 2 bases unmatched. The length of the CDR3 is 16 residues. CDR1 is SGHVS, CDR2 FQNEAQ, per germline. The chain's CDR3 is CASSSLAGGSTDTQYF. The CDR3 DNA follows: TGTGCCAGCAGCTCGCTAGCGGGGGGGAGCACAGATACGCAGTATTTT.

The V call is TRBV6-6, the J call TRBJ1-3; 9 bases match TRBD1. Germline V gene lookup returns CDR1 MNHNY and CDR2 SVGAGI (reference sequence). V shed 5 bases, J shed 4 bases, and the junction held 3 bases outside the gene matches. The CDR3 sequence is 14 residues long. DNA for the CDR3: TGTGCCAGCAGTACAGGGGGCAGGGGAAACACCATATATTTT. This encodes CASSTGGRGNTIYF.

The V gene is TRBV12-5, the J gene TRBJ1-1, with 9 bases that match TRBD1. Germline CDR1 and CDR2: LGHNT and FRNRAP. The CDR3 spans 14 residues. The trim removed 0 bases at V and 11 bases at J, leaving 7 bases unmatched. The CDR3 DNA sequence: TGTGCTAGTGGTTTGGTCCCGGGACAGGGTCGGGCTTTCTTT. Protein product: CASGLVPGQGRAFF.

The chain combines TRBV27 with TRBJ2-7; D gene unclear. V gave up 4 bases and J gave up 2 bases, with 6 bases separating them. Germline CDR1 MNHEY, CDR2 SMNVEV (reference sequence). CDR3 length: 12 residues. CDR3 residues: CASSSPPYEQYF. The CDR3 DNA follows: TGTGCCAGCAGTTCCCCTCCCTACGAGCAGTACTTC.

This chain uses TRBV7-2 with TRBJ1-6; no clear D. Per germline, CDR1 SGHTA and CDR2 FQGNSA. CDR3 length: 17 residues. Trimming took off 4 bases at V and 4 bases at J, with 17 bases between the two ends. CDR3: CASSSLTVTLYNSPLHF. DNA of the CDR3: TGTGCCAGCAGCTCGCTTACTGTAACTCTGTATAATTCACCCCTCCACTTT.

V usage is TRBV6-5 and J usage is TRBJ2-7; the D is unclear. Per germline, CDR1 MNHEY and CDR2 SVGAGI. Trimming stripped 0 bases from V and 3 bases from J, with 9 bases between. This CDR3 comprises 14 residues. The CDR3, as DNA: TGTGCCAGCAGTTACTCCAACACATACTACGAGCAGTACTTC. Its protein product is CASSYSNTYYEQYF.

This chain joins TRBV25-1 and TRBJ2-3; 9 bases line up with TRBD1. With 2 bases clipped from V and 5 bases from J, the junction kept 8 bases outside the gene matches. CDR1 and CDR2 from the germline V gene are MGHDK and SYGVNS. This CDR3 contains 16 residues. CDR3 protein: CASSELGTGQVDTQYF. The CDR3 coding sequence is TGTGCCAGCAGTGAACTCGGGACAGGGCAGGTAGATACGCAGTATTTT.

Here the CDR3 reads CASALIRGTGNTIYF. The CDR3, as DNA: TGTGCCAGCGCTCTTATAAGGGGAACTGGAAACACCATATATTTT. The V gene is TRBV7-2, the J gene TRBJ1-3; D may be TRBD1 (5 bases). From germline, CDR1 is SGHTA and CDR2 FQGNSA. V was trimmed by 8 bases and J by 2 bases, leaving 16 bases between them. The CDR3 has 15 amino acids.

The chain links TRBV12-5 to TRBJ2-1; D ambiguous. CDR3 length: 13 residues. The V end was cut by 4 bases, the J end by 12 bases, with 16 bases between. Germline CDR1 and CDR2: LGHNT and FRNRAP. CDR3: CASGSASPMMQFF. CDR3 nucleotide sequence: TGTGCTAGTGGTTCGGCTAGTCCCATGATGCAGTTCTTC.

The chain couples TRBV5-8 to TRBJ2-7; weak D call: TRBD2 (7 bases). V was pared by 0 bases and J by 1 base, with 11 bases between. The CDR3 extends over 15 amino acids. Per the germline V gene, CDR1 is SGHTS and CDR2 is YDEGEE. Here the CDR3 reads CASSLDGGPSYEQYF. The CDR3 coding sequence is TGTGCCAGCAGCTTGGACGGGGGGCCGTCCTACGAGCAGTACTTC. Full variable domain (outside the CDR3, taken from reference TRBV5-8 and TRBJ2-7): EAGVTQSPTHLIKTRGQQATLRCSPISGHTSVYWYQQALGLGLQFLLWYDEGEERNRGNFPPRFSGRQFPNYSSELNVNALELEDSALYLCASSLDGGPSYEQYFGPGTRLTVT.

The chain has TRBV5-1 and TRBJ2-7; D not resolved. Germline CDR1 SGHRS, CDR2 YFSETQ. The CDR3 is 12 amino acids. V lost 2 bases to trimming and J lost 5 bases, with 8 bases between them. As DNA, the CDR3 is TGCGCCAGCAGCTTAGTCAGTAACGAGCAGTACTTC. It translates to CASSLVSNEQYF.

The rearrangement links TRBV28 to TRBJ1-5; possible D gene TRBD1, 6 bases. Germline V gives CDR1 MDHEN, CDR2 SYDVKM. The V gene lost 6 bases and the J gene lost 0 bases, with 12 bases spanning the gap. The length of the CDR3 is 15 residues. The CDR3 DNA reads as TGTGCCAGCAGACAAGGGGGATATAGCAATCAGCCCCAGCATTTT. Its protein product is CASRQGGYSNQPQHF. The whole variable domain, filled in from reference TRBV28 and TRBJ1-5, reads DVKVTQSSRYLVKRTGEKVFLECVQDMDHENMFWYRQDPGLGLRLIYFSYDVKMKEKGDIPEGYSVSREKKERFSLILESASTNQTSMYLCASRQGGYSNQPQHFGDGTRLSIL.

The table lists this clone with a count of one. The chain carries TRBV4-2 and TRBJ1-3; D call uncertain. The CDR3 has 18 residues. CDR1 LGHNA and CDR2 YNFKEQ come from the germline V gene. V gave up 4 bases and J gave up 0 bases, with 19 bases separating them. This chain's CDR3 is CASSRNGLAMHSGNTIYF. The DNA for the CDR3 is TGTGCCAGCAGCCGAAATGGGCTGGCGATGCACTCTGGAAACACCATATATTTT.

This chain joins TRBV18 and TRBJ2-7, with D maybe TRBD1 (6 bases). The CDR3 has 13 residues. Germline V gives CDR1 KGHSH, CDR2 LQKENI. V was clipped by 6 bases and J by 3 bases, with 12 bases between them. The CDR3 nucleotides read TGTGCCAGCTCCCAGGACAGTCTCTACGAGCAGTACTTC. This encodes CASSQDSLYEQYF.

The J gene is TRBJ2-3, the V gene TRBV19; 11 positions agree with TRBD2. The V gene end was trimmed by 5 bases and the J gene end by 4 bases; junction bases not matched to a gene: 14. The CDR3 sequence is 18 residues long. Germline V gene sequence: CDR1 LNHDA, CDR2 SQIVND (reference sequence). CDR3 nucleotides: TGTGCCAGTAGTTTGTTTTATACCGGGACTAGCGGCGCAGATACGCAGTATTTT. This gives the protein CASSLFYTGTSGADTQYF.

This clone showed up just once. The CDR3, as DNA: TGTGCCAGCACCGTTGGATTGACAGGGGGCGTCACTGAAGCTTTCTTT. Protein sequence: CASTVGLTGGVTEAFF. This chain joins TRBV2 and TRBJ1-1; TRBD1 matches at 10 bases. This CDR3 region has 16 residues. The germline V gene has CDR1 SNHLY and CDR2 FYNNEI. The junction had 12 bases not matched to a gene; V was cut back by 7 bases and J by 4 bases.

J is TRBJ1-2 and V is TRBV2; 8 bases align to TRBD1. With V trimmed by 8 bases and J by 6 bases, 5 bases remained unmatched. The length of the CDR3 is 12 residues. The germline V gene encodes CDR1 SNHLY and CDR2 FYNNEI. CDR3 in amino acids: CASGDRKNGYTF. Here the CDR3 DNA reads TGTGCCAGCGGGGACAGGAAAAATGGCTACACCTTC.

The chain carries TRBV25-1 and TRBJ1-3; D uncertain. The CDR3 covers 16 residues. Trimming removed 5 bases from V and 0 bases from J, with 14 bases in between. The germline gives CDR1 MGHDK, CDR2 SYGVNS. The CDR3, as DNA: TGTGCCAGCAGTCCTCTCGCCACGAGCTCTGGAAACACCATATATTTT. This encodes CASSPLATSSGNTIYF.

This clone was seen once. The V and J genes are TRBV28 and TRBJ1-2; D unclear. CDR1 and CDR2 (germline): MDHEN, SYDVKM. V was cut by 8 bases and J by 4 bases, with 17 bases left in between. This CDR3 has 14 residues. The CDR3 nucleotides are TGTGCCAGCCGATGGACTTCCTCAGGCTATGGCTACACCTTC. Protein: CASRWTSSGYGYTF.

The J gene is TRBJ1-1, the V gene TRBV10-2, with 7 bases lining up with TRBD1. The CDR3 is 15 amino acids. From germline, CDR1 is WSHSY and CDR2 SAAADI. V lost 0 bases to trimming and J lost 4 bases; unmatched junction nucleotides: 5. The CDR3 nucleotides are TGCGCCAGCAGTGAGTCGAGGGGGCCGTCCACTGAAGCTTTCTTT. This sequence encodes CASSESRGPSTEAFF.